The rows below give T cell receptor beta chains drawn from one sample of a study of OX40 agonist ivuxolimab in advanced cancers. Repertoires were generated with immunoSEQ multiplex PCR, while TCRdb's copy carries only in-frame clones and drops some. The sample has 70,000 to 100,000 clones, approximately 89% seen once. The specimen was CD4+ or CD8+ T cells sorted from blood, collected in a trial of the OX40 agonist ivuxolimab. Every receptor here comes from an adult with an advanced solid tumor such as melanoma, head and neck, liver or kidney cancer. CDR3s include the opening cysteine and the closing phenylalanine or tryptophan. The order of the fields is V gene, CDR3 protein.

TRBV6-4	CASSDISGTQYF
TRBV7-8	CASSLGDTSNQPQHF
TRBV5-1	CASQTGALNEKLFF
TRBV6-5	CASSSGQNTGELFF
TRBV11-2	CASSRTGVEKTQYF
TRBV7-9	CASSSWGAPLHF
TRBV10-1	CATQTGDSSSYEQYF
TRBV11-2	CASSLGTEETQYF
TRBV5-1	CASSLVPGSYNEQFF
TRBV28	CASSNTATYEQYF
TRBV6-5	CASSLVRGRGAFF